This TCR beta chain was profiled in a study of CD8 T cells in ankylosing spondylitis. The table lists this clonotype with many counts. Its antigen is not known. Study observations and caveats: Significant enrichment of disease-linked clones was reported in matched ankylosing spondylitis synovial fluid. Clones linked to the disease showed a CD8+ phenotype. They occurred at relatively low frequencies in peripheral blood. A TCR beta motif of roughly 8 highly homologous variants appeared characteristic of ankylosing spondylitis blood. Certain motif variants had earlier been reported in reactive arthritis synovial fluid and blood.

V was clipped by 3 bases and J by 3 bases, with 11 bases between them. The CDR3 loop spans 14 amino acids. Germline V lookup: CDR1 MNHNS, CDR2 SASEGT. For TCR beta, libraries came from quantitative 5'-RACE with molecular barcodes. TCRdb processed the 5' RACE reads anew with MiXCR; each CDR3 protein has one entry. The sample carries 700,000 to 850,000 distinct CDR3 sequences, approximately 10% recorded once. Sequencing used blood, either unsorted or a sorted T cell fraction (not recorded which). The source of this sequence is a male donor with ankylosing spondylitis. This sequence joins TRBV6-1 and TRBJ1-1; D is ambiguous. The CDR3 here is CASSDIRVYTEAFF. CDR3 sequence (DNA): TGTGCCAGCAGTGACATTAGGGTTTACACTGAAGCTTTCTTT.